A selection of T cell receptor beta chains follows, all from one sample in a study of beta chain features in type 1 diabetes. Libraries were prepared by immunoSEQ multiplex PCR; TCRdb keeps only in-frame clonotypes and omits some of them. The data show 300,000 to 450,000 clones, 10% to 15% seen once. What was sequenced was naive CD4+ T cells from blood. The receptors were sampled from a man between 18 and 29 years old in good health. CDR3s include the opening cysteine and the closing phenylalanine or tryptophan. D genes are given only for firm matches. For some rows the clone size is stated as once, few or many, or as a class when expanded; others skip it.

D	size	V	J	DNA	CDR3
TRBD1	few	TRBV19	TRBJ2-3	TGTGCCAGTAGTCCCAACAGGGGGGGCACAGATACGCAGTATTTT	CASSPNRGGTDTQYF
NA	few	TRBV6-6	TRBJ2-5	TGTGCCAGCAGTTACTCGGGGGGAGAGACCCAGTACTTC	CASSYSGGETQYF
TRBD2	NA	TRBV7-8	TRBJ2-1	TGTGCCAGCAGCACGCGACTAGCGCTCTACAATGAGCAGTTCTTC	CASSTRLALYNEQFF
NA	few	TRBV5-1	TRBJ1-2	TGCGCCAGCAGCTTGTCACAGGGCGTTAACTATGGCTACACCTTC	CASSLSQGVNYGYTF
TRBD1	NA	TRBV5-6	TRBJ2-7	TGTGCCAGCAGCCCCCGACTCAGTCTGGGACAGGGCCGCTACGAGCAGTACTTC	CASSPRLSLGQGRYEQYF
NA	few	TRBV19	TRBJ2-5	TGTGCCAGTAGCGAGCAATCGCGGGGCTGGGAGACCCAGTACTTC	CASSEQSRGWETQYF
NA	NA	TRBV28	TRBJ1-2	TGTGCCAGCGATCCGGCAGGGGATAACTATGGCTACACCTTC	CASDPAGDNYGYTF
NA	few	TRBV5-6	TRBJ1-2	TGTGCCAGCAGCAGCGGACGAAGGGATGGCTACACCTTC	CASSSGRRDGYTF
NA	NA	TRBV4-1	TRBJ1-5	TGCGCCAGCAGCCCCCGAGGCGCCGACAATCAGCCCCAGCATTTT	CASSPRGADNQPQHF
NA	few	TRBV5-1	TRBJ2-3	TGCGCCAGCAGCTTGTCAGCAGATACGCAGTATTTT	CASSLSADTQYF
NA	NA	TRBV6-1	TRBJ2-5	TGTGCCAGCAGCCAATCCTCGATCGGGACCCAGTACTTC	CASSQSSIGTQYF
TRBD2	NA	TRBV15	TRBJ2-1	TGTGCCACCAGCAACTCGAGGGGGACTGCCGGGACTAGCGGGAGATATGAGCAGTTCTTC	CATSNSRGTAGTSGRYEQFF
NA	few	TRBV7-2	TRBJ2-5	TGTGCCAGCAGCTTAGTCGGGGGGCCTAAAGAGACCCAGTACTTC	CASSLVGGPKETQYF
TRBD1	few	TRBV7-9	TRBJ2-3	TGTGCCAGCAGCTTGACAGGGGTAGATACGCAGTATTTT	CASSLTGVDTQYF
NA	few	TRBV30	TRBJ1-5	TGTGCCTGGAGTGCCGACACGTGGCAAAGAAATCAGCCCCAGCATTTT	CAWSADTWQRNQPQHF
TRBD1	NA	TRBV28	TRBJ2-7	TGTGCCAGCAGTTCCCTTAAACTCCGGGACAGGGTTCGGGAGCAGTACTTC	CASSSLKLRDRVREQYF
NA	NA	TRBV6-5	TRBJ1-3	TGTGCCAGCAGTTACTCGACCAGGGCTTCTGGAAACACCATATATTTT	CASSYSTRASGNTIYF
NA	NA	TRBV10-3	TRBJ2-3	TGTGCCATCAGTGAACGGGACTCAGATACGCAGTATTTT	CAISERDSDTQYF
TRBD1	NA	TRBV19	TRBJ1-1	TGTGCCAGTAGTACTACGGACAGGACGAACACTGAAGCTTTCTTT	CASSTTDRTNTEAFF
TRBD1	NA	TRBV9	TRBJ1-1	TGTGCCAGCAGCGTAGGTCCCGGGACAGGGAGCACTGAAGCTTTCTTT	CASSVGPGTGSTEAFF
TRBD2	NA	TRBV9	TRBJ2-1	TGTGCCAGCAGCGTTGGGACTAGCGCCCACAATGAGCAGTTCTTC	CASSVGTSAHNEQFF
NA	few	TRBV7-9	TRBJ1-2	TGTGCCAGCAGCCCGGGGAACTATGGCTACACCTTC	CASSPGNYGYTF
NA	NA	TRBV5-4	TRBJ1-6	TGTGCCAGCAGACTCGGGACTGTCAATTCACCCCTCCACTTT	CASRLGTVNSPLHF
NA	NA	TRBV5-8	TRBJ1-6	TGTGCCAGCAGCTTGCTGCAGGTCCTGAGCTCCTATAATTCACCCCTCCACTTT	CASSLLQVLSSYNSPLHF
NA	NA	TRBV9	TRBJ1-3	TGTGCCAGCAGTCTGGGAGCGGCTGGAAACACCATATATTTT	CASSLGAAGNTIYF
TRBD1	NA	TRBV27	TRBJ2-1	TGTGCCAGCAGACTTCACCGGGACAGGTCAGACAATGAGCAGTTCTTC	CASRLHRDRSDNEQFF
NA	few	TRBV28	TRBJ2-7	TGTGCCAGCAGTGCCGGGACTCGGGGCTACGAGCAGTACTTC	CASSAGTRGYEQYF
TRBD1	few	TRBV6-5	TRBJ2-7	TGTGCCAGCAGAGCTGGACAGGGGCCAACCTACGAGCAGTACTTC	CASRAGQGPTYEQYF
TRBD2	NA	TRBV9	TRBJ2-1	TGTGCCAGCAGCGTAGGTGTGGGGACTAGCGCGTCGAGCTCCTACAATGAGCAGTTCTTC	CASSVGVGTSASSSYNEQFF
TRBD2	few	TRBV4-3	TRBJ2-1	TGCGCCAGCAGCCAAGATGTAGCGGGGGGAGCTCAGTTCTTC	CASSQDVAGGAQFF
TRBD1	NA	TRBV30	TRBJ2-3	TGTGCCTGGAGTAACAGGGGGACCACAGATACGCAGTATTTT	CAWSNRGTTDTQYF
TRBD2	few	TRBV27	TRBJ2-7	TGTGCCAGCAGTTTAAAGGGCGGGAGGTCCTACGAGCAGTACTTC	CASSLKGGRSYEQYF
TRBD1	NA	TRBV4-2	TRBJ2-1	TGTGCCAGCAGCCCTACCGGGACAGGGGTAAATGAGCAGTTCTTC	CASSPTGTGVNEQFF
TRBD2	NA	TRBV30	TRBJ2-7	TGTGCCTGGAGTACGGGGGGCTACGAGCAGTACTTC	CAWSTGGYEQYF
NA	few	TRBV6-1	TRBJ2-1	TGTGCCAGCAAGTACAGGGAATACAATGAGCAGTTCTTC	CASKYREYNEQFF
TRBD1	NA	TRBV6-6	TRBJ1-1	TGTGCCATCAGGGGACAGCTTACCTCTGAAGCTTTCTTT	CAIRGQLTSEAFF
NA	NA	TRBV5-1	TRBJ2-2	TGCGCCAGCAGCTTGCGTAGTTCTGGCACCGGGGAGCTGTTTTTT	CASSLRSSGTGELFF
TRBD1	few	TRBV28	TRBJ2-7	TGTGCCAGCAGGATGGGGGACAGGGCTAACGAGCAGTACTTC	CASRMGDRANEQYF